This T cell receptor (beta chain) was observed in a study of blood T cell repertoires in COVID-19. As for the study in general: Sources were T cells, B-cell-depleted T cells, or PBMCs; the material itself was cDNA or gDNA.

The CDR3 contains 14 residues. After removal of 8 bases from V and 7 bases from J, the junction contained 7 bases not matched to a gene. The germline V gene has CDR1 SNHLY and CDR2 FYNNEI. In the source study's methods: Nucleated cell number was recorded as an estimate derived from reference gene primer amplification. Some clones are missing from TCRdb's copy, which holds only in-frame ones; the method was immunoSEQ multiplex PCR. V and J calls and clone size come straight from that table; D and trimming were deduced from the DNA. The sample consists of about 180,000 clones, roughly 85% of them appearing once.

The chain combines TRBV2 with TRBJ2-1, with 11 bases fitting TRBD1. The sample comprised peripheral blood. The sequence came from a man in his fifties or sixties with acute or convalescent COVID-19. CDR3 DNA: TGTGCCAGCCGCTCGGGACAGGGGGTGAATGAGCAGTTCTTC. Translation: CASRSGQGVNEQFF.